Listed below are T cell receptor beta chains from one sample, sequenced in a study of CD8+ T cells in alopecia areata. TCRdb's table, derived via immunoSEQ multiplex PCR, lists solely in-frame clones and lacks some. The top ten hold about 16% of the sample, which has 130,000 to 150,000 clones, 80% to 90% seen once. The sequencing used CD8+ T cells sorted from blood, collected at week 0. These receptors came from a human donor with alopecia areata. Each CDR3 is given with its conserved first and last residue.

V gene	CDR3 length	J gene	CDR3 protein
TRBV13	19	TRBJ2-6	CASIPSGTGLVSGANVLTF
TRBV7-8	15	TRBJ2-2	CASSLRTDNTGELFF
TRBV4-1	15	TRBJ2-7	CASSPSGLSSYEQYF
TRBV27	14	TRBJ1-5	CASSPDVSNQPQHF
TRBV7-8	16	TRBJ1-2	CASSFTGGRIDYGYTF
TRBV27	12	TRBJ1-1	CASSDIGTEAFF
TRBV29-1	13	TRBJ2-7	CSVPGQVEGEQYF
TRBV27	16	TRBJ1-1	CASSLSYVGGNTEAFF
TRBV5-1	15	TRBJ2-1	CASSLQASPSNEQFF
TRBV6-1	15	TRBJ1-5	CASSEGGQGGQPQHF
TRBV30	12	TRBJ2-3	CAWSVGWDTQYF
TRBV5-1	14	TRBJ2-7	CASSWTGGDYEQYF
TRBV29-1	18	TRBJ2-1	CSVEGLAGGLSSYNEQFF
TRBV4-1	18	TRBJ2-1	CASSPSGLAGDSRNEQFF
TRBV4-1	16	TRBJ2-3	CASSLFVGEGTDTQYF
TRBV7-9	16	TRBJ2-2	CASSPTDRGNTGELFF
TRBV7-6	13	TRBJ2-1	CASSLVTGNEQFF
TRBV6-5	15	TRBJ2-2	CASSYGEMNTGELFF
TRBV9	14	TRBJ2-6	CASSTGTGANVLTF
TRBV10-2	14	TRBJ2-3	CASSGGGRTDTQYF